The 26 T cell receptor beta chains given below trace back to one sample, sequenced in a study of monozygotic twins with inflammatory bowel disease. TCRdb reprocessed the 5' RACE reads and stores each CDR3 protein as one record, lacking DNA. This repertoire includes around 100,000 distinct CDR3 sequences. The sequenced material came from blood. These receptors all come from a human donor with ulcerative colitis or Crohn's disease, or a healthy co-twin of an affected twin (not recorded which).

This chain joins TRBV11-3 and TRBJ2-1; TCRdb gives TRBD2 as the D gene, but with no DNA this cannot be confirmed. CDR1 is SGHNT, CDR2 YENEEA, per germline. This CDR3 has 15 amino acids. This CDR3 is CASSLAGGPHYEQFF.

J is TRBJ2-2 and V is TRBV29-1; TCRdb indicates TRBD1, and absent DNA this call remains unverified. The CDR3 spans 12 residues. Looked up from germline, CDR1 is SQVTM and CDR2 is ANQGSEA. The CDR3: CSAGGNTGELFF.

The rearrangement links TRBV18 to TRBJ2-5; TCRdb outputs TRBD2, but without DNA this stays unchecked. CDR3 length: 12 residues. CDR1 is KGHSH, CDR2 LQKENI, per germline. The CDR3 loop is CASSPEGETQYF.

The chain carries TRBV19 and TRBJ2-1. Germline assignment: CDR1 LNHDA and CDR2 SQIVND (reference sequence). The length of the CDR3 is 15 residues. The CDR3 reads CASSILAVSYNEQFF.

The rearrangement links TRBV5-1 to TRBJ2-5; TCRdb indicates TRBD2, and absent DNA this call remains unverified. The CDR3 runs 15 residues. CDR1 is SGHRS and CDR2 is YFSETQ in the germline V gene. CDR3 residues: CASNGNLAQGETQYF.

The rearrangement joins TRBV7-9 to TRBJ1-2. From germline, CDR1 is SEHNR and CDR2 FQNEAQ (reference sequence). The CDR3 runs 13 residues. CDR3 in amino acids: CASSFPKGPGYTF. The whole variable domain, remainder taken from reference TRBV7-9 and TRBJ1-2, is DTGVSQNPRHKITKRGQNVTFRCDPISEHNRLYWYRQTLGQGPEFLTYFQNEAQLEKSRLLSDRFSAERPKGSFSTLEIQRTEQGDSAMYLCASSFPKGPGYTFGSGTRLTVV.

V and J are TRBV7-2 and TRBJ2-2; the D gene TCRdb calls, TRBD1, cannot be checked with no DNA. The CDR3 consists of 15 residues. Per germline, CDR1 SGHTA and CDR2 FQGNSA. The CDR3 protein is CASSKRQGLSGELFF. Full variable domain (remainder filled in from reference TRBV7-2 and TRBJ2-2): GAGVSQSPSNKVTEKGKDVELRCDPISGHTALYWYRQSLGQGLEFLIYFQGNSAPDKSGLPSDRFSAERTGGSVSTLTIQRTQQEDSAVYLCASSKRQGLSGELFFGEGSRLTVL.

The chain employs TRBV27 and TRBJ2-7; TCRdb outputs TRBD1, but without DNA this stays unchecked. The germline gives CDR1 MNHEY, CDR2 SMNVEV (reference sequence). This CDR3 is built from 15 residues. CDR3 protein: CASSLWPGSTYEQYF.

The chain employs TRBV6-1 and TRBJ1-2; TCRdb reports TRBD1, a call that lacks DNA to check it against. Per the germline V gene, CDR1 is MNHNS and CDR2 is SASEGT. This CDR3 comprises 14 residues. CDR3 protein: CASSVWGLGYGYTF.

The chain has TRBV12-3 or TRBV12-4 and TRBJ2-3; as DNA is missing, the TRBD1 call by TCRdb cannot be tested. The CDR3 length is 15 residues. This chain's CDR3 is CASSLARGGTDTQYF.

CDR3 in amino acids: CASSYGGTGAKNIQYF. V and J are TRBV6-5 and TRBJ2-4; TCRdb reports TRBD1, a call that lacks DNA to check it against. Germline V gene data show CDR1 as MNHEY and CDR2 as SVGAGI. The CDR3 sequence is 16 residues long.

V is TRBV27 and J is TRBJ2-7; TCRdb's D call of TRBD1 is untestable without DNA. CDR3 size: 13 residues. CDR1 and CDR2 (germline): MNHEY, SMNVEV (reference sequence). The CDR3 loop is CASSIRQGYEQYF.

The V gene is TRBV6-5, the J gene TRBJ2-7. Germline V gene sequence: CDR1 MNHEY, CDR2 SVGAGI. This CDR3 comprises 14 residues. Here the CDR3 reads CASSYSIGDYEQYF.

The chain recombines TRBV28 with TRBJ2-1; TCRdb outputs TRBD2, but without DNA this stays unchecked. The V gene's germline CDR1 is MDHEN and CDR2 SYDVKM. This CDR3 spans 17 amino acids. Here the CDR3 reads CASNPRLAKGSYNEQFF.

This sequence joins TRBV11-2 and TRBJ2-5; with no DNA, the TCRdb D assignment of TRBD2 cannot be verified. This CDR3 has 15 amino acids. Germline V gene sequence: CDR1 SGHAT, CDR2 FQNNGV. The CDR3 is CASSTGGLESETQYF.

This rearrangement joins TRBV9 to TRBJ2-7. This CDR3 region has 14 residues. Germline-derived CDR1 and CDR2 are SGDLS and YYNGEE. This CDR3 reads CASSVLARTSEQYF. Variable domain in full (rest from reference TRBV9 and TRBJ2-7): DSGVTQTPKHLITATGQRVTLRCSPRSGDLSVYWYQQSLDQGLQFLIQYYNGEERAKGNILERFSAQQFPDLHSELNLSSLELGDSALYFCASSVLARTSEQYFGPGTRLTVT.

CDR3 sequence reads: CASRRDKETQYF. The chain recombines TRBV10-2 with TRBJ2-5. This CDR3 contains 12 residues. Germline values: CDR1 WSHSY, CDR2 SAAADI.

The CDR3 loop is CASSPRSQGPTGELFF. J is TRBJ2-2 and V is TRBV18; TCRdb gives TRBD1 as the D gene, but with no DNA this cannot be confirmed. Germline CDR1 reads KGHSH; CDR2 reads LQKENI. The CDR3 consists of 16 residues.

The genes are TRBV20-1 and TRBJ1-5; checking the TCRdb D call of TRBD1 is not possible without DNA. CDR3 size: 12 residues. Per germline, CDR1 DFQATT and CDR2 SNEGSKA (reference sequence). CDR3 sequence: CSARVGTGAQHF.

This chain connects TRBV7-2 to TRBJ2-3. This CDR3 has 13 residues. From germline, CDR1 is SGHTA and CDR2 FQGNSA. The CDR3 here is CASSLELGDTQYF.

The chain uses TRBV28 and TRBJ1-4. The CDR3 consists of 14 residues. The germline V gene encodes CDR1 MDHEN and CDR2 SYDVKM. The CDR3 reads CASSLPADNEKLFF. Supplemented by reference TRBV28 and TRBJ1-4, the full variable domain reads DVKVTQSSRYLVKRTGEKVFLECVQDMDHENMFWYRQDPGLGLRLIYFSYDVKMKEKGDIPEGYSVSREKKERFSLILESASTNQTSMYLCASSLPADNEKLFFGSGTQLSVL.

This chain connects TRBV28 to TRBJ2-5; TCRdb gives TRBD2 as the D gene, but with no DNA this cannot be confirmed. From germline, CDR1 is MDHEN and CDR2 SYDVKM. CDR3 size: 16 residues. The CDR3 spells CASTQGLWREMETQYF.

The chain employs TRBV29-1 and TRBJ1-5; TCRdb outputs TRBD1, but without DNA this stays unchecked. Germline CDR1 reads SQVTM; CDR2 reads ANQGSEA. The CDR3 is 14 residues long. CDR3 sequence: CSVVVGGDNQPQHF.

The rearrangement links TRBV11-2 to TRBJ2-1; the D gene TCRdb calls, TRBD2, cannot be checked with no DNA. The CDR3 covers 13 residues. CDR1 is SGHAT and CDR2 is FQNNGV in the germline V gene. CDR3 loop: CASSEAVSGEQFF.

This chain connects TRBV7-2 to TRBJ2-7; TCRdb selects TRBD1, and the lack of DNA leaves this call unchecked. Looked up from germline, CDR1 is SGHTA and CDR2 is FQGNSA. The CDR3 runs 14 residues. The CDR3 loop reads CASSPWDTSYEQYF.

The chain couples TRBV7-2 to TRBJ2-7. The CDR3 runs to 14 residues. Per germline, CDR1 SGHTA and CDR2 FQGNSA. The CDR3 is CASSLAVPPYEQYF. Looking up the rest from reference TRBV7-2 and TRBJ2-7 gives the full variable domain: GAGVSQSPSNKVTEKGKDVELRCDPISGHTALYWYRQSLGQGLEFLIYFQGNSAPDKSGLPSDRFSAERTGGSVSTLTIQRTQQEDSAVYLCASSLAVPPYEQYFGPGTRLTVT.